Here is one T cell receptor beta chain with its context. In the authors' methods: From reference gene primer amplification, estimates of nucleated cell counts were derived. The data were produced by immunoSEQ multiplex PCR, yet TCRdb's version contains in-frame clones alone and is incomplete. V and J calls plus clone size are reproduced from that table; the DNA served to infer D and trimming. The sample contains 130,000 to 150,000 clones, less than 90% of which appear only once. Trimming removed 3 bases at V and 1 base at J, with 6 bases between. CDR3 length equals 12 residues. Germline V gives CDR1 GTSNPN, CDR2 SVGIG (reference sequence). The data were obtained in a study of blood T cell repertoires in COVID-19. Study background: Specimens from acute and convalescent COVID-19 originated in the United States, Italy and Spain.

Across about 22 US areas, participants ranged in age from roughly 18 to 95 years. Up to 2 weeks before entering the study, exposed participants had met a COVID-19 case. This TCR came from a woman aged 50 to 60 who had been exposed to COVID-19. This chain uses TRBV30 with TRBJ1-1; no clear D. Sequencing was done on a sample of PBMCs or T cells enriched from blood (not recorded which). In DNA form, the CDR3 reads TGTGCCTGGAGCCCGGGGAACACTGAAGCTTTCTTT. It is translated as CAWSPGNTEAFF.